The 18 T cell receptor beta chains below all came from one sample that was sequenced in a study of blood T cell repertoires in COVID-19. The table came from immunoSEQ multiplex PCR; TCRdb's copy has only in-frame clones and leaves some out. The sample holds about 160,000 clones, about 84% seen once. The sequenced sample consisted of PBMCs or T cells enriched from blood (not recorded which). The receptors were gathered from a man in his forties who had recovered from COVID-19.

V and J are TRBV24-1 and TRBJ1-5, with 7 nucleotides matching TRBD1. V shed 5 bases and J 6 bases; nucleotides not matched to a gene: 6. The CDR3 runs 14 residues. The germline CDR1 and CDR2 sequences are KGHDR and SFDVKD. CDR3 residues: CATSVAGGSQPQHF. The CDR3 DNA follows: TGTGCCACCAGTGTGGCAGGGGGGAGTCAGCCCCAGCATTTT.

V and J are TRBV6-5 and TRBJ1-4; 9 bases line up with TRBD1. The CDR3 contains 15 residues. V lost 4 bases and J lost 8; bases outside the gene matches: 8. Germline V lookup: CDR1 MNHEY, CDR2 SVGAGI. CDR3 DNA sequence: TGTGCCAGCAGTTCATGGGACAGGGTAGACGAAAAACTGTTTTTT. Its translation: CASSSWDRVDEKLFF.

The chain couples TRBV5-1 to TRBJ2-5; a possible D gene is TRBD2 (5 bases). Trimming pared 0 bases from V and 5 bases from J, leaving 11 bases between. CDR3 size: 14 residues. Germline loops: CDR1 SGHRS, CDR2 YFSETQ. CDR3 sequence: CASSLETMGETQYF. CDR3 bases: TGCGCCAGCAGCTTGGAGACTATGGGGGAGACCCAGTACTTC.

This clone was found once. J is TRBJ2-3 and V is TRBV5-4; D is unresolved. This CDR3 is 12 amino acids long. Looked up from germline, CDR1 is SGHNT and CDR2 is YYREEE (reference sequence). V was clipped by 3 bases and J by 2 bases, with 4 bases between them. The DNA of the CDR3 is TGTGCCAGCAGCTCTAACACAGATACGCAGTATTTT. It codes for CASSSNTDTQYF.

This clone came up a few times. This rearrangement joins TRBV19 to TRBJ1-1; 8 bases map to TRBD1. J lost 1 base, V lost 0 bases, and 7 bases had no gene match. The CDR3 spans 17 residues. Germline CDR1 is LNHDA and CDR2 is SQIVND (reference sequence). The CDR3 region has the DNA TGTGCCAGTAGTATAGAGTCGGCAGGGGGCCCGAACACTGAAGCTTTCTTT. Translation: CASSIESAGGPNTEAFF.

The genes are TRBV18 and TRBJ2-3; 9 positions match TRBD1. The CDR3 has 15 amino acids. Germline V gene data show CDR1 as KGHSH and CDR2 as LQKENI. The junction had 5 bases not matched to a gene; V was cut back by 3 bases and J by 4 bases. The CDR3 nucleotides read TGTGCCAGCTCACCCAGGGACAGGGCGGCAGATACGCAGTATTTT. Protein product: CASSPRDRAADTQYF.

The chain recombines TRBV28 with TRBJ1-2; D not certain. The germline gives CDR1 MDHEN, CDR2 SYDVKM. Trimming removed 3 bases from V and 8 bases from J, with 25 bases in between. This CDR3 is built from 17 residues. DNA of the CDR3: TGTGCCAGCAGTTTGCACACCGGGGTAGTCTCTGCCTTAGGCTACACCTTC. It translates to CASSLHTGVVSALGYTF.

The count of this clone is one. V gene TRBV7-8 combines with J gene TRBJ1-2; D is perhaps TRBD1 (6 bases). Germline V gives CDR1 SGHVS, CDR2 FQNEAQ. V was trimmed by 5 bases and J by 5 bases, leaving 15 bases between them. This CDR3 is built from 14 residues. The CDR3: CASSPQTGGYGYTF. In nucleotides, the CDR3 is TGTGCCAGCAGCCCTCAGACAGGAGGTTATGGCTACACCTTC.

This clone occurred a few times. J is TRBJ1-6 and V is TRBV6-4; TRBD1 matches at 8 bases. Trimming removed 6 bases from V and 10 bases from J; junction bases left unmatched: 11. The CDR3 contains 15 residues. Germline loops: CDR1 MRHNA, CDR2 SNTAGT. CDR3 amino acids: CASSLTGQGGSPLHF. The CDR3 DNA reads as TGTGCCAGCAGCCTTACTGGACAGGGAGGATCACCCCTCCACTTT.

The V and J genes are TRBV7-3 and TRBJ2-3, with 11 bases identical to TRBD2. The CDR3 spans 17 residues. Germline V CDR1 and CDR2: SGHTA, FQGTGA. V shed 3 bases, J shed 0 bases, and the junction held 5 bases outside the gene matches. For the CDR3, the DNA is TGTGCCAGCAGCTTCGCTAGCGGGGGGACTAGCACAGATACGCAGTATTTT. This sequence encodes CASSFASGGTSTDTQYF.

The chain is built from TRBV13 and TRBJ2-1, with 10 bases aligning to TRBD2. Germline V gene data show CDR1 as PRHDT and CDR2 as FYEKMQ (reference sequence). The CDR3 has 15 amino acids. With V trimmed by 5 bases and J by 1 base, 2 bases remained unmatched. CDR3 loop: CASSVSGGSYNEQFF. DNA of the CDR3: TGTGCCAGCAGCGTTAGCGGGGGGTCCTACAATGAGCAGTTCTTC.

V usage is TRBV24-1 and J usage is TRBJ1-2; a possible D gene is TRBD1 (6 bases). The CDR3 covers 13 residues. The ends were cut back, 4 bases at V and 7 bases at J, with 12 bases in the middle. Looked up from germline, CDR1 is KGHDR and CDR2 is SFDVKD. The CDR3 spells CATSDRGRGGYTF. Here the CDR3 DNA reads TGTGCCACCAGTGACCGGGGCAGGGGTGGCTACACCTTC.

The chain carries TRBV30 and TRBJ1-4; possibly TRBD1 for D (5 bases). The length of the CDR3 is 15 residues. The germline V gene encodes CDR1 GTSNPN and CDR2 SVGIG (reference sequence). The V end was cut by 1 base, the J end by 7 bases, with 16 bases between. The CDR3 sequence is CAWSALVGAGEKLFF. CDR3 bases: TGTGCCTGGAGTGCCCTGGTAGGGGCAGGTGAAAAACTGTTTTTT.

This chain links TRBV3-1 (or the pseudogene TRBV3-2) with TRBJ1-2, with D perhaps matching TRBD1 (5 bases). The CDR3 contains 13 residues. Trimming removed 4 bases from V and 7 bases from J, with 13 bases in between. The germline V gene encodes CDR1 LGHDT and CDR2 YNNKEL (reference sequence). CDR3 nucleotide sequence: TGTGCCAGCAGCCCCAGCCAGGGATCTGGCTACACCTTC. Translation gives CASSPSQGSGYTF.

This rearrangement joins TRBV5-1 to TRBJ2-3; a possible D gene is TRBD1 (6 bases). Germline assignment: CDR1 SGHRS and CDR2 YFSETQ. The CDR3 has 14 amino acids. V was cut by 4 bases and J by 6 bases, with 15 bases left in between. CDR3 protein: CASSPGQPWDTQYF. CDR3 nucleotides: TGCGCCAGCAGCCCAGGACAGCCTTGGGATACGCAGTATTTT.

The genes are TRBV4-1 and TRBJ2-2; TRBD2 agrees at 9 bases. The CDR3 sequence is 17 residues long. From germline, CDR1 is MGHRA and CDR2 YSYEKL. Unmatched junction bases numbered 10, after V lost 3 bases and J lost 5 bases. The CDR3 loop is CASSQRKRGARTGELFF. CDR3 nucleotide sequence: TGCGCCAGCAGCCAGAGAAAGCGGGGGGCCAGGACCGGGGAGCTGTTTTTT.

The rearrangement uses TRBV14 and TRBJ1-2; a weak D match, TRBD1 (5 bases). The CDR3 is made up of 14 amino acids. The germline gives CDR1 SGHDN, CDR2 FVKESK. V was trimmed by 3 bases and J by 6 bases, leaving 14 bases between them. The CDR3 protein is CASSHLRGGDGYTF. As DNA, the CDR3 is TGTGCCAGCAGCCACCTGCGGGGGGGAGATGGCTACACCTTC.

This clone was seen only once. The CDR3 coding sequence is TGTGCCAGCAGCTTAACGGGACTGTACACAGATACGCAGTATTTT. This sequence encodes CASSLTGLYTDTQYF. This chain joins TRBV7-3 and TRBJ2-3, with a weak D call TRBD2 (6 bases). V lost 0 bases, J lost 2 bases, and 9 bases lay in between. Germline V gives CDR1 SGHTA, CDR2 FQGTGA. The CDR3 extends over 15 amino acids.